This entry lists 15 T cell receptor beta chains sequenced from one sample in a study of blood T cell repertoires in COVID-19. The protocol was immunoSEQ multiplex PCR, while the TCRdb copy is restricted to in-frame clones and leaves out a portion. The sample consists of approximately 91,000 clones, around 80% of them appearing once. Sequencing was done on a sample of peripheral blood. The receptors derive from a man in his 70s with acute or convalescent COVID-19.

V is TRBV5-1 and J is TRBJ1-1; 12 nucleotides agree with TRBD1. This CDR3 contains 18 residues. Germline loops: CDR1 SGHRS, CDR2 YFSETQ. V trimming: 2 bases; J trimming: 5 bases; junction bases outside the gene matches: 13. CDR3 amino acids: CASSFSSGQGALGTEAFF. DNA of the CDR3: TGCGCCAGCAGCTTTTCCTCGGGACAGGGGGCCTTGGGAACTGAAGCTTTCTTT.

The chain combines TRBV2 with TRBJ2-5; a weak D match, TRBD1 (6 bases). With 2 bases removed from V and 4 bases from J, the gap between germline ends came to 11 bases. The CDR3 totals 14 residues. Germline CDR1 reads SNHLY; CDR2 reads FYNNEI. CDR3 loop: CASSELGAGETQYF. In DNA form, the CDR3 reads TGTGCCAGCAGTGAACTGGGGGCGGGAGAGACCCAGTACTTC.

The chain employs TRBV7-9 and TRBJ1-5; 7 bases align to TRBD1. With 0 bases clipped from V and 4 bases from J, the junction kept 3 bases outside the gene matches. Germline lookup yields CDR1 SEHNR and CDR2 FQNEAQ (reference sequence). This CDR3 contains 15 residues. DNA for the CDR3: TGTGCCAGCAGCTTAGCGGCAGGGGGGAATCAGCCCCAGCATTTT. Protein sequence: CASSLAAGGNQPQHF.

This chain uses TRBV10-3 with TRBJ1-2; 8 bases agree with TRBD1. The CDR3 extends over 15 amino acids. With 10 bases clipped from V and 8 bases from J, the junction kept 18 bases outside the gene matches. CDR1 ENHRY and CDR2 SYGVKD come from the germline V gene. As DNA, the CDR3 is TGTGCCAGCAGCGTCTCGGACAGGGCCAGCGGGGGCTACACCTTC. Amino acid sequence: CASSVSDRASGGYTF.

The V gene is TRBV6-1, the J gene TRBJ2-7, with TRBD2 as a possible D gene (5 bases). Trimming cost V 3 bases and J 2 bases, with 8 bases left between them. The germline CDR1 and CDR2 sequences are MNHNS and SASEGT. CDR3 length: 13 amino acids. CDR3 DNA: TGTGCCAGCAGTGATTCCGGGACCTACGAGCAGTACGTC. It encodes CASSDSGTYEQYV.

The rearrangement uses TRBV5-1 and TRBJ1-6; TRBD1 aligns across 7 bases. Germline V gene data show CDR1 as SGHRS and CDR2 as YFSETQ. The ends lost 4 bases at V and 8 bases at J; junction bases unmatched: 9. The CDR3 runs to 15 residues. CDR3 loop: CASSTEQGWDSPLHF. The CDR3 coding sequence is TGCGCCAGCAGCACTGAACAGGGGTGGGATTCACCCCTCCACTTT. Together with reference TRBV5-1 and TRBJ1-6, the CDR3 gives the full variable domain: KAGVTQTPRYLIKTRGQQVTLSCSPISGHRSVSWYQQTPGQGLQFLFEYFSETQRNKGNFPGRFSGRQFSNSRSEMNVSTLELGDSALYLCASSTEQGWDSPLHFGNGTRLTVT.

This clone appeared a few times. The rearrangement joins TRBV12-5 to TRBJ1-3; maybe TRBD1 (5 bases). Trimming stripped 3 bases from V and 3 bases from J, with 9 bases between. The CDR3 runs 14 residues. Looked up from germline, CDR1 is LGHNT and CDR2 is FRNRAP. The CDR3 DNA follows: TGTGCTAGTGGTTTTCAGGGTAGTGGAAACACCATATATTTT. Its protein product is CASGFQGSGNTIYF.

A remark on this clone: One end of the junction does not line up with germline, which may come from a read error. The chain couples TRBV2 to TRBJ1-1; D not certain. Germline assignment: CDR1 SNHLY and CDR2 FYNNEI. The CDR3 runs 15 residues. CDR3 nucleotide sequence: TGTGCCAGCAGTGAAGACAGACACATGAATACTGAAGCTTTCTTT. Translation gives CASSEDRHMNTEAFF.

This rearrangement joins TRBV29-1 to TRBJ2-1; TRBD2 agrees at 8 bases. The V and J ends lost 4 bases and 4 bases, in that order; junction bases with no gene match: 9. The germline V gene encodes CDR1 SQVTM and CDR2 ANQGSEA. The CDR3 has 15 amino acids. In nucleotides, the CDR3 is TGCAGCGTTGGGGAAGCGGGGGAGGGTTACAATGAGCAGTTCTTC. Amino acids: CSVGEAGEGYNEQFF.

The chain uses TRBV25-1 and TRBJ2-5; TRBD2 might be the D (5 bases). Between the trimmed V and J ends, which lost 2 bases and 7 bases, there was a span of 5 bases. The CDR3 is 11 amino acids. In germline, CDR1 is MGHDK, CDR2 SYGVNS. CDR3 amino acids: CASSESGTQYF. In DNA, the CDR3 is TGTGCCAGCAGTGAAAGCGGGACCCAGTACTTC.

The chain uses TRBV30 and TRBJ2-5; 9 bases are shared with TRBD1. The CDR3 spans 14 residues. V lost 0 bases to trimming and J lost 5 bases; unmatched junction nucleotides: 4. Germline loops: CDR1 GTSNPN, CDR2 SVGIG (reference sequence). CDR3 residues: CAWSVGTGMETQYF. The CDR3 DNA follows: TGTGCCTGGAGTGTAGGGACAGGGATGGAGACCCAGTACTTC.

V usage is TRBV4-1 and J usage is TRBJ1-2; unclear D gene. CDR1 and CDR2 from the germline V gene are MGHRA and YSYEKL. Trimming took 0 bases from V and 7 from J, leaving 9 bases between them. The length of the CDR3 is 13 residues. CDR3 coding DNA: TGCGCCAGCAGCCAAGATGGAAGGAGTGGCTACACCTTC. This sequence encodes CASSQDGRSGYTF.

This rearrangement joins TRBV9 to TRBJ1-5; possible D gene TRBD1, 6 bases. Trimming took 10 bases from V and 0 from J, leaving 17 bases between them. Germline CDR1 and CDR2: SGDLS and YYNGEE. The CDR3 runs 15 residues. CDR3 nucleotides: TGTGCCTTTAACAGGGCTCAGTATAGCAATCAGCCCCAGCATTTT. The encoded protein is CAFNRAQYSNQPQHF.

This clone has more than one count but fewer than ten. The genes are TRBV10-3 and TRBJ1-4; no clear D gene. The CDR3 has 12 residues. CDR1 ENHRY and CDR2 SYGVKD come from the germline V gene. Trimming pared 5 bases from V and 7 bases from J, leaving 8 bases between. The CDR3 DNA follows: TGTGCCATCAGTACGACTGGTGAAAAACTGTTTTTT. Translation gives CAISTTGEKLFF.

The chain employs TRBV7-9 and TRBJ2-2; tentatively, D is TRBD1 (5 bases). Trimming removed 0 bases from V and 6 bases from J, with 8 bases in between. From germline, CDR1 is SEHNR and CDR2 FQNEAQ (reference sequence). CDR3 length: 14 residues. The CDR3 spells CASSLAYRPGELFF. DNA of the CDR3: TGTGCCAGCAGCTTAGCGTACAGGCCCGGGGAGCTGTTTTTT.